The 10 T cell receptor beta chains reported below all come from one sample, sequenced in a study of PD-L1 blockade in urothelial cancer (dated by TCRdb to the late 2010s). The protocol used for the library was the immunoSEQ multiplex PCR assay. Not all clones reach the TCRdb copy of this immuneACCESS table, which keeps in-frame sequences only. Checked studies attribute under half of the gap to unresolved V genes and leave the rest unexplained. For this sample the table gives 30,000 to 35,000 clones, of which 75% to 85% were detected only once. 30% of the sample rests with the top ten. Sequenced here: PBMCs, sampled around atezolizumab (anti-PD-L1) treatment. All receptors come from a man in his 60s with urothelial cancer.

The chain has TRBV20-1 and TRBJ1-2; 7 nucleotides line up with TRBD1. This CDR3 is built from 11 residues. V trimming: 1 base; J trimming: 13 bases; junction bases outside the gene matches: 6. Germline loops: CDR1 DFQATT, CDR2 SNEGSKA (reference sequence). The CDR3 loop is CSARVTDRATF. The DNA of the CDR3 is TGCAGTGCTAGAGTCACAGACAGGGCCACCTTC.

This chain joins TRBV30 and TRBJ2-1, with TRBD1 as a possible D gene (6 bases). Germline assignment: CDR1 GTSNPN and CDR2 SVGIG (reference sequence). V lost 3 bases to trimming and J lost 6 bases, with 15 bases between them. The CDR3 totals 14 residues. CDR3 bases: TGTGCCTGGAGAGGGAACAGGGCAATCAATGAGCAGTTCTTC. As protein: CAWRGNRAINEQFF.

This clone came up a few times. J is TRBJ1-1 and V is TRBV15; 7 bases agree with TRBD1. Looked up from germline, CDR1 is LNHNV and CDR2 is YYDKDF (reference sequence). V shed 0 bases, J shed 6 bases, and the junction held 4 bases outside the gene matches. This CDR3 region has 14 residues. The CDR3 here is CATSREFDRAEAFF. The CDR3 nucleotides read TGTGCCACCAGCAGAGAGTTTGACAGGGCTGAAGCTTTCTTT.

This sequence joins TRBV2 and TRBJ1-2; TRBD1 is a possible D gene (6 bases). Per the germline V gene, CDR1 is SNHLY and CDR2 is FYNNEI. Trimming removed 8 bases at V and 4 bases at J, with 11 bases between. The CDR3 runs 12 residues. CDR3 loop: CASGGSLYGYTF. The CDR3 DNA reads TGTGCCAGCGGGGGCAGCCTCTATGGCTACACCTTC.

The chain recombines TRBV5-5 with TRBJ2-2, with TRBD1 matching over 7 bases. Germline V gene sequence: CDR1 SGHKS, CDR2 YYEKEE (reference sequence). The CDR3 sequence is 15 residues long. The J segment lost 4 bases and the V segment lost 4 bases, leaving 7 bases of the junction unmatched. The CDR3 sequence is CASSGRQGATGELFF. The CDR3 DNA sequence: TGTGCCAGCAGCGGTAGACAGGGCGCCACCGGGGAGCTGTTTTTT.

This chain links TRBV30 with TRBJ2-1; 10 nucleotides align to TRBD2. The CDR3 runs 16 residues. The V and J ends lost 3 bases and 5 bases, in that order; junction bases with no gene match: 10. CDR1 GTSNPN and CDR2 SVGIG come from the germline V gene (reference sequence). CDR3 coding DNA: TGTGCCTGGAGAATAGTAGGACTAGCGGACCACAATGAGCAGTTCTTC. This codes for CAWRIVGLADHNEQFF.

The V and J genes are TRBV5-5 and TRBJ2-7; 8 nucleotides align to TRBD2. Germline lookup yields CDR1 SGHKS and CDR2 YYEKEE (reference sequence). Trimming cost V 5 bases and J 3 bases; bases outside gene matches: 10. CDR3 length: 15 amino acids. The CDR3 DNA sequence: TGTGCCAGCAGATATGATAGCGGGACGCTCTACGAGCAGTACTTC. It specifies CASRYDSGTLYEQYF.

V is TRBV19 and J is TRBJ1-1, with D hard to call. CDR1 is LNHDA and CDR2 is SQIVND in the germline V gene (reference sequence). With 1 base removed from V and 3 bases from J, the gap between germline ends came to 6 bases. The CDR3 spans 13 residues. This chain's CDR3 is CASSIGGHTEAFF. CDR3 DNA: TGTGCCAGTAGTATAGGAGGCCACACTGAAGCTTTCTTT.

By frequency in the sample, this clone is medium-sized. The rearrangement joins TRBV7-3 to TRBJ2-3; 7 bases are shared with TRBD1. Germline CDR1 reads SGHTA; CDR2 reads FQGTGA. V lost 2 bases and J lost 3; bases outside the gene matches: 14. This CDR3 region has 18 residues. The CDR3 is CASSLSHPRQGWTDTQYF. Written as DNA, the CDR3 is TGTGCCAGCAGCTTATCACACCCTAGACAGGGATGGACAGATACGCAGTATTTT.

For the CDR3, the DNA is TGTGCCAGCAGCTTGGTGGGGCCCTACACCTTC. Protein: CASSLVGPYTF. This chain joins TRBV5-4 and TRBJ1-2, with a possible D match to TRBD1 (5 bases). The CDR3 consists of 11 residues. CDR1 and CDR2 from the germline V gene are SGHNT and YYREEE (reference sequence). V was cut by 0 bases and J by 10 bases, with 7 bases left in between.